The 18 T cell receptor beta chains in this list originate from one sample, sequenced in a study of CD4 T cells in relation to SARS-CoV-2 and coronaviruses. CD4+ T cells from unexposed donors were obtained before the COVID-19 pandemic (2011-2018). Assay used: immunoSEQ multiplex PCR; TCRdb lists only in-frame clones, some missing. The sample contains about 68,000 clones, 85% to 95% of which appear only once. Sequencing input: naive CD4+ T cells from PBMCs. Documented subset: naive CD4+ T cells isolated by negative enrichment. All receptors derive from a human donor in good health.

This clone was seen once. This rearrangement joins TRBV30 to TRBJ2-3; D uncertain. Trimming cost V 5 bases and J 5 bases, with 8 bases left between them. Germline CDR1 and CDR2: GTSNPN and SVGIG (reference sequence). The CDR3 totals 11 residues. CDR3 in amino acids: CAWGKGDTQYF. CDR3 bases: TGTGCCTGGGGGAAGGGAGATACGCAGTATTTT.

The CDR3 protein is CASSGDRGVAETQYF. The DNA of the CDR3 is TGTGCCAGCAGTGGGGACAGGGGGGTCGCAGAGACCCAGTACTTC. This rearrangement joins TRBV6-2 or TRBV6-3 to TRBJ2-5; 11 nucleotides match TRBD1. CDR3 length equals 15 residues. With 5 bases clipped from V and 4 bases from J, the junction kept 6 bases outside the gene matches. Germline values: CDR1 MNHEY, CDR2 SVGEGT.

The J gene is TRBJ2-5, the V gene TRBV5-4; D not certain. CDR1 SGHNT and CDR2 YYREEE come from the germline V gene (reference sequence). The CDR3 covers 14 residues. V was pared by 5 bases and J by 1 base, with 12 bases between. For the CDR3, the DNA is TGTGCCAGCAGTCGGACGGTTTCCCAAGAGACCCAGTACTTC. Protein sequence: CASSRTVSQETQYF.

This chain connects TRBV10-3 to TRBJ2-5; TRBD2 agrees at 7 bases. CDR3 length equals 16 residues. Germline loops: CDR1 ENHRY, CDR2 SYGVKD. V shed 10 bases and J 5 bases; nucleotides not matched to a gene: 19. CDR3 sequence reads: CATTTISRAGVETQYF. The CDR3 bases are TGTGCCACGACAACGATTAGCCGGGCGGGGGTGGAGACCCAGTACTTC.

The rearrangement uses TRBV5-1 and TRBJ2-7, with TRBD1 identical over 9 bases. Unmatched junction bases numbered 9, after V lost 5 bases and J lost 6 bases. This CDR3 region has 14 residues. Germline-derived CDR1 and CDR2 are SGHRS and YFSETQ. CDR3 DNA: TGCGCCAGCAGTTTGACAGGGGGATTAAGCGAGCAGTACTTC. This codes for CASSLTGGLSEQYF.

This sequence joins TRBV28 and TRBJ1-3, with TRBD1 matching over 11 bases. In germline, CDR1 is MDHEN, CDR2 SYDVKM. Trimming took 6 bases from V and 0 from J; bases not matched to a gene: 10. The CDR3 covers 18 residues. For the CDR3, the DNA is TGTGCCAGCAGCCTAACTGGACAGGGGGCAAGCTCTGGAAACACCATATATTTT. Its translation: CASSLTGQGASSGNTIYF.

The J gene is TRBJ2-3, the V gene TRBV6-1; a weak D match, TRBD1 (6 bases). Trimming stripped 4 bases from V and 1 base from J, with 15 bases between. CDR1 is MNHNS, CDR2 SASEGT, per germline. The CDR3 contains 16 residues. This chain's CDR3 is CASSGIQGGGTDTQYF. CDR3 DNA: TGTGCCAGCAGTGGGATACAGGGTGGGGGCACAGATACGCAGTATTTT.

The chain uses TRBV5-1 and TRBJ2-2; D may match TRBD1 or TRBD2 (5 bases each). The V gene lost 4 bases and the J gene lost 1 base, with 11 bases spanning the gap. Germline CDR1 and CDR2: SGHRS and YFSETQ. CDR3 length: 15 residues. The CDR3 sequence: CASSLGVGNTGELFF. Written as DNA, the CDR3 is TGCGCCAGCAGCCTGGGGGTAGGGAACACCGGGGAGCTGTTTTTT.

The chain recombines TRBV18 with TRBJ2-7; TRBD1 agrees at 8 bases. The CDR3 length is 15 residues. The V segment lost 6 bases and the J segment 3 bases; nucleotides outside the gene matches: 10. From germline, CDR1 is KGHSH and CDR2 LQKENI. Here the CDR3 reads CASSPGQGGGYEQYF. CDR3 DNA: TGTGCCAGCTCCCCCGGACAGGGTGGCGGCTACGAGCAGTACTTC. Full variable domain (rest looked up from reference TRBV18 and TRBJ2-7): NAGVMQNPRHLVRRRGQEARLRCSPMKGHSHVYWYRQLPEEGLKFMVYLQKENIIDESGMPKERFSAEFPKEGPSILRIQQVVRGDSAAYFCASSPGQGGGYEQYFGPGTRLTVT.

The V call is TRBV4-1, the J call TRBJ2-1; D perhaps matches TRBD1 (6 bases). Trimming shortened V by 5 bases and J by 4 bases, and 18 bases separated the two germline ends. Germline assignment: CDR1 MGHRA and CDR2 YSYEKL. The CDR3 has 16 residues. The CDR3 sequence: CASSITPGAQYNEQFF. The CDR3 DNA is TGCGCCAGCAGCATTACACCAGGGGCACAGTACAATGAGCAGTTCTTC.

The chain's CDR3 is CASRYRGYEQYF. The CDR3 DNA is TGTGCCAGCAGGTACAGGGGCTACGAGCAGTACTTC. V usage is TRBV7-9 and J usage is TRBJ2-7; 7 bases match TRBD1. The V segment lost 6 bases and the J segment 3 bases; nucleotides outside the gene matches: 2. Germline V lookup: CDR1 SEHNR, CDR2 FQNEAQ (reference sequence). This CDR3 is built from 12 residues.

This chain links TRBV19 with TRBJ2-7, with D possibly matching TRBD1 (6 bases). V gave up 9 bases and J gave up 4 bases, with 22 bases separating them. Germline-derived CDR1 and CDR2 are LNHDA and SQIVND (reference sequence). The CDR3 sequence is 15 residues long. For the CDR3, the DNA is TGTGCCAGCAAAATGTCAGGGGCAATAGGGTACGAGCAGTACTTC. Translated, it gives CASKMSGAIGYEQYF.

The DNA of the CDR3 is TGTGCCAGCAGCTTAGGGGGGGCGATGGGCAATCAGCCCCAGCATTTT. This encodes CASSLGGAMGNQPQHF. V is TRBV11-2 and J is TRBJ1-5, with a tentative D call TRBD1 (6 bases). There are 16 residues in the CDR3. Trimming took off 1 base at V and 2 bases at J, with 12 bases between the two ends. Germline assignment: CDR1 SGHAT and CDR2 FQNNGV. Complete variable domain (other parts from reference TRBV11-2 and TRBJ1-5): EAGVAQSPRYKIIEKRQSVAFWCNPISGHATLYWYQQILGQGPKLLIQFQNNGVVDDSQLPKDRFSAERLKGVDSTLKIQPAKLEDSAVYLCASSLGGAMGNQPQHFGDGTRLSIL.

The rearrangement uses TRBV10-3 and TRBJ2-7, with D possibly being TRBD2 (5 bases). Per the germline V gene, CDR1 is ENHRY and CDR2 is SYGVKD. This CDR3 region has 15 residues. The V end lost 0 bases, the J end lost 4 bases, and 13 bases lay between the germline ends. The CDR3: CAISESDWLFYEQYF. CDR3 DNA: TGTGCCATCAGTGAGTCGGACTGGTTATTTTACGAGCAGTACTTC.

This chain connects TRBV5-1 to TRBJ1-2; D is unclear. Trimming removed 0 bases from V and 3 bases from J, with 9 bases in between. The CDR3 runs 14 residues. Germline-derived CDR1 and CDR2 are SGHRS and YFSETQ. The CDR3 DNA follows: TGCGCCAGCAGCTTGGGGCCGGGAGACTATGGCTACACCTTC. Protein product: CASSLGPGDYGYTF.

The gene calls are TRBV19 and TRBJ1-1; D unclear. This CDR3 has 13 amino acids. Germline CDR1 LNHDA, CDR2 SQIVND (reference sequence). Trimming removed 3 bases from V and 7 bases from J, with 12 bases in between. CDR3 nucleotides: TGTGCCAGTAGTATTCGTGGGCCAATTGAAGCTTTCTTT. Its protein is CASSIRGPIEAFF.

V and J are TRBV6-4 and TRBJ2-3; no clear D gene. The V end was cut by 0 bases, the J end by 7 bases, with 5 bases between. This CDR3 contains 12 residues. Germline V gene lookup returns CDR1 MRHNA and CDR2 SNTAGT. The CDR3 bases are TGTGCCAGCAGTGACTCGCGGAATACGCAGTATTTT. Its protein product is CASSDSRNTQYF.

The chain employs TRBV19 and TRBJ1-4; no clear D. Trimming shortened V by 3 bases and J by 8 bases, and 16 bases separated the two germline ends. This CDR3 region has 15 residues. Per germline, CDR1 LNHDA and CDR2 SQIVND (reference sequence). Here the CDR3 DNA reads TGTGCCAGTAGTATCCCCGGAGGAGGAGAAGAAAAACTGTTTTTT. Its protein product is CASSIPGGGEEKLFF.